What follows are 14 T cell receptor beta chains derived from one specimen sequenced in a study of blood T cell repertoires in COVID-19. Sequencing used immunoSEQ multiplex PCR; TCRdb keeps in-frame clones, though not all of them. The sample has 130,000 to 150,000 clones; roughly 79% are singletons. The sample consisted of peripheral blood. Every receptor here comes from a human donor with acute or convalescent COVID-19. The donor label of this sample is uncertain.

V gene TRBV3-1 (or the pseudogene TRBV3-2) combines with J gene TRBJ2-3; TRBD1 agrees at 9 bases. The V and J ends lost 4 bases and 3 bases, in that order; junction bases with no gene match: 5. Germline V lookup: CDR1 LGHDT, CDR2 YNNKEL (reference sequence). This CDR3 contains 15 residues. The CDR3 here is CASSPTGGKTDTQYF. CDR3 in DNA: TGTGCCAGCAGCCCTACAGGGGGCAAAACAGATACGCAGTATTTT.

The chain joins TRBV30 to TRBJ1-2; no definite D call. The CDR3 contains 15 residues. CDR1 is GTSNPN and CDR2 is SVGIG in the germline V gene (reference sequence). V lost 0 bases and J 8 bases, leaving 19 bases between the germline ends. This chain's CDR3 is CAWSVLHSWERGYTF. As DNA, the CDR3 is TGTGCCTGGAGTGTACTTCACAGTTGGGAGAGGGGCTACACCTTC.

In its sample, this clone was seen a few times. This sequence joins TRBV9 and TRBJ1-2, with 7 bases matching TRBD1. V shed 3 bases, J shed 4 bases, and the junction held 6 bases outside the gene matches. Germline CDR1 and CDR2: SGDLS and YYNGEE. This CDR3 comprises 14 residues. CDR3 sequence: CASSGGQFFYGYTF. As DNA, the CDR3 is TGTGCCAGCAGCGGGGGACAGTTCTTCTATGGCTACACCTTC.

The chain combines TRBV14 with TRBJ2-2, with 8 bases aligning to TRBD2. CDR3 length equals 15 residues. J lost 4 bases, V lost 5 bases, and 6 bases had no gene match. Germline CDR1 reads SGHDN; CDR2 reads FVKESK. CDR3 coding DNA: TGTGCCAGCAGCGAGGGTAGCGGGGTCACCGGGGAGCTGTTTTTT. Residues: CASSEGSGVTGELFF.

CDR3 sequence: CASSILGTGQVEQYF. The CDR3 bases are TGCGCCAGCAGCATCCTCGGGACAGGCCAGGTGGAGCAGTACTTC. The rearrangement uses TRBV5-1 and TRBJ2-7, with 8 bases identical to TRBD1. V lost 4 bases to trimming and J lost 7 bases; unmatched junction nucleotides: 13. Per the germline V gene, CDR1 is SGHRS and CDR2 is YFSETQ. The CDR3 runs 15 residues.

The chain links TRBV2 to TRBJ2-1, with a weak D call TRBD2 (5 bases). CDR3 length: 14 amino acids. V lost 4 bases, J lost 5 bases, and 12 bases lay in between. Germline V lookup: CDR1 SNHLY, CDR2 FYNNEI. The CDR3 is CASSGGLGNNEQFF. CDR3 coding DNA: TGTGCCAGCAGTGGAGGTCTCGGGAACAATGAGCAGTTCTTC.

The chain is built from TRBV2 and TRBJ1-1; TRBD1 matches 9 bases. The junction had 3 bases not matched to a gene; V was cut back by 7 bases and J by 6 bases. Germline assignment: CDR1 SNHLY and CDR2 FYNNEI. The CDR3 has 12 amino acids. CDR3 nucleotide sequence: TGTGCCAGCATCGGGACAGGGCCTGAAGCTTTCTTT. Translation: CASIGTGPEAFF.

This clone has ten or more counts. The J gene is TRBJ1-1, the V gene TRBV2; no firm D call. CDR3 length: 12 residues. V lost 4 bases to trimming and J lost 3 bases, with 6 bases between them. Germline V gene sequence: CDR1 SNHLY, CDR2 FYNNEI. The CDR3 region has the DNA TGTGCCAGCAGTGGGGCCGACACTGAAGCTTTCTTT. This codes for CASSGADTEAFF.

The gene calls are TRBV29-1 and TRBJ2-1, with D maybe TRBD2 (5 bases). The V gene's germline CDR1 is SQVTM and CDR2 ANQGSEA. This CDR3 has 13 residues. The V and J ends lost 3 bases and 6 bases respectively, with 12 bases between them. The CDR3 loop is CSVERQAGNEQFF. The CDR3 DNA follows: TGCAGCGTTGAGCGGCAGGCGGGCAATGAGCAGTTCTTC.

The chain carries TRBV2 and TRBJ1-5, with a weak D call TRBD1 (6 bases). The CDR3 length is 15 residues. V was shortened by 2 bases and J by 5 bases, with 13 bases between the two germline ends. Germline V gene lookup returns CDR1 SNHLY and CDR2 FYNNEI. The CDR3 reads CASSEPGTIYQPQHF. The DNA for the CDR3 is TGTGCCAGCAGTGAACCCGGGACAATTTATCAGCCCCAGCATTTT.

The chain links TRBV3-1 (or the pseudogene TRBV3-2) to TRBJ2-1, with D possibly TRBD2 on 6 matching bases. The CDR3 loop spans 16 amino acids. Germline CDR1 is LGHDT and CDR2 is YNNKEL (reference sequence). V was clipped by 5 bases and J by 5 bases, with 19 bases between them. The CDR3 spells CASSRGGLTGHNEQFF. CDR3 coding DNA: TGTGCCAGCAGCAGGGGAGGACTCACTGGGCACAATGAGCAGTTCTTC.

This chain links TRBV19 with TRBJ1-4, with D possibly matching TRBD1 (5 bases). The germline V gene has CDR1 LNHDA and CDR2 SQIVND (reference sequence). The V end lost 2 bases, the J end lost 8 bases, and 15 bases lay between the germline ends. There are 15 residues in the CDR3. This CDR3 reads CASSIRTGGGEKLFF. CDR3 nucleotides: TGTGCCAGTAGTATACGGACCGGGGGAGGGGAAAAACTGTTTTTT.

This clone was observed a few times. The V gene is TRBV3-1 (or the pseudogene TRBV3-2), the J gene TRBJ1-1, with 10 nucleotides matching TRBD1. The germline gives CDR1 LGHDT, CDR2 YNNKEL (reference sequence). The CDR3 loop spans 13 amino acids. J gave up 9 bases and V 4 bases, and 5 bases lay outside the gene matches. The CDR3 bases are TGTGCCAGCAGCCTTCGACAGGGGGCGAAAGCTTTCTTT. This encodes CASSLRQGAKAFF.

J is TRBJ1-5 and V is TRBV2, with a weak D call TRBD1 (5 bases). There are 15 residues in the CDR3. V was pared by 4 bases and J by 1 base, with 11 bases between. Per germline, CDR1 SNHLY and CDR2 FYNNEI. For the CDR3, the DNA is TGTGCCAGCAGTGCCCTCGGGGGGAGCAATCAGCCCCAGCATTTT. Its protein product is CASSALGGSNQPQHF. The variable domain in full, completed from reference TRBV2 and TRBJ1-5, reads EPEVTQTPSHQVTQMGQEVILRCVPISNHLYFYWYRQILGQKVEFLVSFYNNEISEKSEIFDDQFSVERPDGSNFTLKIRSTKLEDSAMYFCASSALGGSNQPQHFGDGTRLSIL.